This record concerns one TCR beta chain sequence. Its target is not known. This CDR3 is 16 amino acids long. Germline V lookup: CDR1 GTSNPN, CDR2 SVGIG (reference sequence). V was trimmed by 2 bases and J by 5 bases, leaving 18 bases between them. This entry comes from a study of shared clonotypes between healthy human individuals. Study-level points and caveats: Shared across four donors were around 5% of the naive CD4 clonotypes.

Sorted-subset replicate PCR reactions contained roughly 200 ng DNA, corresponding to some 30,000 T cell genomes. The protocol was immunoSEQ multiplex PCR, while the TCRdb copy is restricted to in-frame clones and leaves out a portion. The sample includes just over 2,000,000 clones, roughly 96% of them seen just once. The sequenced sample was naive CD4+ T cells sorted from blood. Indicated subset: CD45RA+ positively selected. The TCR originated in a young man in good health. The V and J genes are TRBV30 and TRBJ2-2; possibly TRBD1 or TRBD2 for D (5 bases each). Here the CDR3 DNA reads TGTGCCTGGAGTTCAGGGTCTCCGGGGCGGACCGGGGAGCTGTTTTTT. This sequence encodes CAWSSGSPGRTGELFF. Full variable domain (remainder filled in from reference TRBV30 and TRBJ2-2): SQTIHQWPATLVQPVGSPLSLECTVEGTSNPNLYWYRQAAGRGLQLLFYSVGIGQISSEVPQNLSASRPQDRQFILSSKKLLLSDSGFYLCAWSSGSPGRTGELFFGEGSRLTVL.